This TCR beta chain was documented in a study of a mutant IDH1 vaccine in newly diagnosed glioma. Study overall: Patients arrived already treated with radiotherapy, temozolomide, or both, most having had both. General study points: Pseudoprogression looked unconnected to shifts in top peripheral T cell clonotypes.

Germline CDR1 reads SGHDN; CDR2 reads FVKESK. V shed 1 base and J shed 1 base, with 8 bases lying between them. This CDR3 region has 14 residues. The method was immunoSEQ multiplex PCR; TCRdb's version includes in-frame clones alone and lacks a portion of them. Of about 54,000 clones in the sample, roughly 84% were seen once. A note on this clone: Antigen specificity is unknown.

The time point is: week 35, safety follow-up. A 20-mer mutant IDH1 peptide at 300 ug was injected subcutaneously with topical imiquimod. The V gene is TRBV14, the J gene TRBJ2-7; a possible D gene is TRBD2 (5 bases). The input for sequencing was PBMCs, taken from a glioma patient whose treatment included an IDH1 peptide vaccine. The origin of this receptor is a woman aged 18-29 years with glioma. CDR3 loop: CASSQGERSYEQYF. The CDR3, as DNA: TGTGCCAGCAGCCAAGGCGAGCGGTCCTACGAGCAGTACTTC.